The source of this TCR beta chain is a study of blood T cell repertoires in COVID-19. As for the study in general: COVID-19 samples, acute and convalescent, were from the United States, Italy and Spain. In each case, the material was cDNA or gDNA derived from T cells, B-cell-depleted T cells, or PBMCs.

The CDR3 contains 15 residues. Germline V gene sequence: CDR1 PRHDT, CDR2 FYEKMQ (reference sequence). V shed 3 bases, J shed 0 bases, and the junction held 3 bases outside the gene matches. Original analysis: Researchers report that nucleated cell counts were estimated from reference gene primer amplification. Some clones are missing from TCRdb's copy, which holds only in-frame ones; the method was immunoSEQ multiplex PCR. From that table come the V and J calls and clone size; the DNA was used to work out D and trimming. There are 130,000 or so clones in the sample; 84% occur only once, and more than 10% lies in the top ten.

This clonotype originated in a woman in her sixties with acute or convalescent COVID-19. What was sequenced was peripheral blood. The chain links TRBV13 to TRBJ1-1; 8 bases fit TRBD1. The CDR3 protein is CASSLGDRLNTEAFF. The DNA for the CDR3 is TGTGCCAGCAGCTTGGGGGACAGGCTGAACACTGAAGCTTTCTTT.